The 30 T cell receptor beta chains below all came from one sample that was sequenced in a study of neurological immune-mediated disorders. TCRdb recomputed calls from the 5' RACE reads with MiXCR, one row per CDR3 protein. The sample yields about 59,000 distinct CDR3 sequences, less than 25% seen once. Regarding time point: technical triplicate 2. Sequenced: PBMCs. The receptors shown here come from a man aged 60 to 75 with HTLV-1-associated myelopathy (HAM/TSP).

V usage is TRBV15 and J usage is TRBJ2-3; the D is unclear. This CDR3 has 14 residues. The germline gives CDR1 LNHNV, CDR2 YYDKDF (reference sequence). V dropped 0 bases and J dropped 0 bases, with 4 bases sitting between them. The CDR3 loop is CATSRDGSTDTQYF. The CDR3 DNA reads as TGTGCCACCAGCAGAGATGGCAGCACAGATACGCAGTATTTT. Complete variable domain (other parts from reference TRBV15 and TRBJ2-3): DAMVIQNPRYQVTQFGKPVTLSCSQTLNHNVMYWYQQKSSQAPKLLFHYYDKDFNNEADTPDNFQSRRPNTSFCFLDIRSPGLGDTAMYLCATSRDGSTDTQYFGPGTRLTVL.

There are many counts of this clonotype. The CDR3 loop is CASSLLGVSGNTIYF. Here the CDR3 DNA reads TGTGCCAGCAGCTTGCTGGGGGTATCTGGAAACACCATATATTTT. The V call is TRBV13, the J call TRBJ1-3; maybe TRBD1 (5 bases). The CDR3 loop spans 15 amino acids. Germline-derived CDR1 and CDR2 are PRHDT and FYEKMQ (reference sequence). Trimming left V 3 bases short and J 1 base short, with 10 bases between.

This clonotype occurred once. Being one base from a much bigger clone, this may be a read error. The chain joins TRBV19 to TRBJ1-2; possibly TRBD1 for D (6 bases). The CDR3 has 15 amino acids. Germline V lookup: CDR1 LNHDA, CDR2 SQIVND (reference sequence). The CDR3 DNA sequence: TGTCCCAGTAGTGAAAACCGTGGGACACTTCATGGCTACACCTTC. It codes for CPSSENRGTLHGYTF.

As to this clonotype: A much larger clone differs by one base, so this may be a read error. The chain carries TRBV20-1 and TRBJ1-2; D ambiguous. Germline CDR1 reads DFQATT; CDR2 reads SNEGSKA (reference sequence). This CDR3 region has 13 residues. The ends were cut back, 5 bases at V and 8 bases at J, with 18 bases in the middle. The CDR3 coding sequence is TGCAGTGCTGCACCCTTACGTTTGGACGGCTACACCTTC. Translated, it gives CSAAPLRLDGYTF.

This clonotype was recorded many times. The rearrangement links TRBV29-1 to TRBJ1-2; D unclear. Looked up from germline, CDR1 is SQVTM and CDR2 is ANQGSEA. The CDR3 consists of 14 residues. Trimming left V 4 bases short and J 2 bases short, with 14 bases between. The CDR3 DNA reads TGCAGCGTTGCAAGCCCCCTGCGGAACTATGGCTACACCTTC. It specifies CSVASPLRNYGYTF.

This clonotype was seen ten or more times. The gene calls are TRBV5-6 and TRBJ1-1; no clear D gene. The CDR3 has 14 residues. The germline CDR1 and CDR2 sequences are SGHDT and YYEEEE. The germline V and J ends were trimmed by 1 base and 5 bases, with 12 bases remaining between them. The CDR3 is CASSLPLAGTEAFF. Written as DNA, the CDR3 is TGTGCCAGCAGCTTGCCCCTAGCCGGGACTGAAGCTTTCTTT. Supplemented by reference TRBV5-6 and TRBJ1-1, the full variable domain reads DAGVTQSPTHLIKTRGQQVTLRCSPKSGHDTVSWYQQALGQGPQFIFQYYEEEERQRGNFPDRFSGHQFPNYSSELNVNALLLGDSALYLCASSLPLAGTEAFFGQGTRLTVV.

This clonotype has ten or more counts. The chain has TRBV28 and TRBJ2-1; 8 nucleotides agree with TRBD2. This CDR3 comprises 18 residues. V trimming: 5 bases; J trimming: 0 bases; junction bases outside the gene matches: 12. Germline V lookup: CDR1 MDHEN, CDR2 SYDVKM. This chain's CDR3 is CASSPGALAGSSYNEQFF. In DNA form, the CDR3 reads TGTGCCAGCAGTCCTGGGGCTTTAGCGGGAAGCTCCTACAATGAGCAGTTCTTC. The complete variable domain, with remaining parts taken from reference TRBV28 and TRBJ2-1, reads DVKVTQSSRYLVKRTGEKVFLECVQDMDHENMFWYRQDPGLGLRLIYFSYDVKMKEKGDIPEGYSVSREKKERFSLILESASTNQTSMYLCASSPGALAGSSYNEQFFGPGTRLTVL.

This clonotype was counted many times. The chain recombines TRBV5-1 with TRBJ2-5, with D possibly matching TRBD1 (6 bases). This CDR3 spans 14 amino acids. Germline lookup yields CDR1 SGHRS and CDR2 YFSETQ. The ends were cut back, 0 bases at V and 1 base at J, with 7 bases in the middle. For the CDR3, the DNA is TGCGCCAGCAGCTTGGGGACAGCCCAAGAGACCCAGTACTTC. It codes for CASSLGTAQETQYF.

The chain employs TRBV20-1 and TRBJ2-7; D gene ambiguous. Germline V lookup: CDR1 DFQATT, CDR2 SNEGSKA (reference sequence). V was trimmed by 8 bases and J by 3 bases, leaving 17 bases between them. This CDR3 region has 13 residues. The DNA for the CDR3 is TGCAGTCCTCGACCCGCTCTTTTCTACGAGCAGTACTTC. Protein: CSPRPALFYEQYF.

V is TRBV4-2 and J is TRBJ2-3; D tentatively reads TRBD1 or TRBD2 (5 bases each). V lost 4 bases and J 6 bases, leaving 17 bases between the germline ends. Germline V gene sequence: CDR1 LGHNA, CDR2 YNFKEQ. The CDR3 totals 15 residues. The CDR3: CASSRTLTIMDTQYF. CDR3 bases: TGTGCCAGCAGCCGGACATTGACTATCATGGATACGCAGTATTTT.

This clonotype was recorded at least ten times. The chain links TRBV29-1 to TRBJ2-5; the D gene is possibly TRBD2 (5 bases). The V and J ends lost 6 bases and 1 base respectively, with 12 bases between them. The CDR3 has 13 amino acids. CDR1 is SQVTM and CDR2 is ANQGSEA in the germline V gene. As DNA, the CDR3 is TGCAGCGTCGCCGCGGACTTCCAAGAGACCCAGTACTTC. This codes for CSVAADFQETQYF.

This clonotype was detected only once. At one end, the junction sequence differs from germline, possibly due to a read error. CDR3 residues: CVISTGELYIQYF. CDR3 DNA: TGTGTCATCAGTACGGGAGAGCTATACATTCAGTACTTC. The chain is built from TRBV10-3 and TRBJ2-4; D might be TRBD2 (6 bases). Germline assignment: CDR1 ENHRY and CDR2 SYGVKD. The CDR3 extends over 13 amino acids.

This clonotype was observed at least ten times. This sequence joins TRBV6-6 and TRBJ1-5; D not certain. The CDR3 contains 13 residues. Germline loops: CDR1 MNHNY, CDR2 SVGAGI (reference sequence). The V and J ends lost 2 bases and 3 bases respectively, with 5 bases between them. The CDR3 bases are TGTGCCAGCAGTTACGGCACCAATCAGCCCCAGCATTTT. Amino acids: CASSYGTNQPQHF.

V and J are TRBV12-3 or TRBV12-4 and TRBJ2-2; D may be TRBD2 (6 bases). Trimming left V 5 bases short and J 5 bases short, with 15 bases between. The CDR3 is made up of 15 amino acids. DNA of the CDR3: TGTGCCAGCAGTGGGGACTTCCTGCGAACCGGGGAGCTGTTTTTT. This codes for CASSGDFLRTGELFF.

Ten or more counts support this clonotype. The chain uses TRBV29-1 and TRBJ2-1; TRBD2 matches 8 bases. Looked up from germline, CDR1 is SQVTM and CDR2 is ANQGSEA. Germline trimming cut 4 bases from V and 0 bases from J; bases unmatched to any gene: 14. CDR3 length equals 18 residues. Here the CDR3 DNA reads TGCAGCGTTGTGGAGTTAGCGGGACTTGCTACCTCCTACAATGAGCAGTTCTTC. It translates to CSVVELAGLATSYNEQFF.

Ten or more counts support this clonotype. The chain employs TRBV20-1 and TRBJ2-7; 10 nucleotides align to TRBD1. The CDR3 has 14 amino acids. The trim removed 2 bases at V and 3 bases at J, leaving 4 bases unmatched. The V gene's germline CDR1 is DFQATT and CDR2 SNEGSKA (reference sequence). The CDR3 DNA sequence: TGCAGTGCTAGACCCCGGGACAGGGGCTACGAGCAGTACTTC. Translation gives CSARPRDRGYEQYF.

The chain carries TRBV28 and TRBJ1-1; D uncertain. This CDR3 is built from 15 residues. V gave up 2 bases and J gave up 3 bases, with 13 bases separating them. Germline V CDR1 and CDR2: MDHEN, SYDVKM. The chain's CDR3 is CASSLSQQRDTEAFF. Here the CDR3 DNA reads TGTGCCAGCAGTTTAAGTCAACAGAGGGACACTGAAGCTTTCTTT.

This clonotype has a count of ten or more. The chain's CDR3 is CASSLASGRAGEQFF. In DNA, the CDR3 is TGCGCCAGCAGCTTGGCGAGCGGGAGGGCCGGTGAGCAGTTCTTC. The V call is TRBV5-1, the J call TRBJ2-1; the match to TRBD2 covers 10 bases. The CDR3 runs to 15 residues. Germline assignment: CDR1 SGHRS and CDR2 YFSETQ. V was pared by 0 bases and J by 9 bases, with 6 bases of the junction left unmatched.

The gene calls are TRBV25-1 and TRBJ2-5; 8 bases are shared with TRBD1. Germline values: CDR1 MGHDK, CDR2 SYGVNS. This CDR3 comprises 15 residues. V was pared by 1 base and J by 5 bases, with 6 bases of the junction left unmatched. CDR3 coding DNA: TGTGCCAGCAGTGAATGGGCAGGGGGCGAGGAGACCCAGTACTTC. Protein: CASSEWAGGEETQYF. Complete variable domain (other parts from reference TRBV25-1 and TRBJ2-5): EADIYQTPRYLVIGTGKKITLECSQTMGHDKMYWYQQDPGMELHLIHYSYGVNSTEKGDLSSESTVSRIRTEHFPLTLESARPSHTSQYLCASSEWAGGEETQYFGPGTRLLVL.

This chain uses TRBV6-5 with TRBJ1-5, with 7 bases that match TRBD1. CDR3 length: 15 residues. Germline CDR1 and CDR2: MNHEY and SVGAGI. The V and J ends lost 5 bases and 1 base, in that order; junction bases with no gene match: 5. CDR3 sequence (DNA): TGTGCCAGCAGTCCTCGACAGGGAAGCAATCAGCCCCAGCATTTT. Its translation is CASSPRQGSNQPQHF.

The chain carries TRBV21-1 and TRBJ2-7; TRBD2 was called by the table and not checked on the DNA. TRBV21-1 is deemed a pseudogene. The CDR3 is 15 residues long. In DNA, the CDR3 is TGTGCCAGCAGCAAGGCGGGAGGGCTAACCTACGAGCAGTACTTC. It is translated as CASSKAGGLTYEQYF.

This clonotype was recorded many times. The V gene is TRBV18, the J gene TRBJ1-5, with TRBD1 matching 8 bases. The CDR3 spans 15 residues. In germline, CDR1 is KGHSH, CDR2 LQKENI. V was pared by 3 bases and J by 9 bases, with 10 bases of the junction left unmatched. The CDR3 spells CASSPRQGPNWPQHF. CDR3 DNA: TGTGCCAGCTCACCTAGACAGGGGCCGAATTGGCCCCAGCATTTT.

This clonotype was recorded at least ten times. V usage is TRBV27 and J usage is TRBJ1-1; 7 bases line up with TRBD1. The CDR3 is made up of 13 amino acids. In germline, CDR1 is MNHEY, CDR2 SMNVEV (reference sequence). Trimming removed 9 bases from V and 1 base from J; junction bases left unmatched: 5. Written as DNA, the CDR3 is TGTGCCAGTTCCTGGACAGGGAACACTGAAGCTTTCTTT. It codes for CASSWTGNTEAFF.

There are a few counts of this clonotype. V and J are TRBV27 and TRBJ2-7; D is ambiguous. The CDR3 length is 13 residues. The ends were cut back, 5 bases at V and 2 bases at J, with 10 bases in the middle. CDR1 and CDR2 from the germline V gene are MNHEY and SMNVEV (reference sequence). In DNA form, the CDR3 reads TGTGCCAGCAGTCGCAGCGTAGCCTACGAGCAGTACTTC. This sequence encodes CASSRSVAYEQYF.

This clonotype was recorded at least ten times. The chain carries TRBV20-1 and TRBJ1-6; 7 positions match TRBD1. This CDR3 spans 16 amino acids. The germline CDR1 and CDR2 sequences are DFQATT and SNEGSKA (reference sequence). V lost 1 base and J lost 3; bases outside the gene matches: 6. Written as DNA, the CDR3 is TGCAGTGCTAGAGCGGCAGGGGGAAACTATAATTCACCCCTCCACTTT. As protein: CSARAAGGNYNSPLHF.

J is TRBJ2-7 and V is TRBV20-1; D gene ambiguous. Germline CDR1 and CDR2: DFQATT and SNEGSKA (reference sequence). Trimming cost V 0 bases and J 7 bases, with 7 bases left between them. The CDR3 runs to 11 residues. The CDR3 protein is CSARDGPEQYF. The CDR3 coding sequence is TGCAGTGCTAGAGATGGGCCGGAGCAGTACTTC.

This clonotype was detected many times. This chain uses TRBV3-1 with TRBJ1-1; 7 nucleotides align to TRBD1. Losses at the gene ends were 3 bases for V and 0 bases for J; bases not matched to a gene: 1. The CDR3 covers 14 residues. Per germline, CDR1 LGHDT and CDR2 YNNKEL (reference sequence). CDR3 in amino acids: CASSHGTVNTEAFF. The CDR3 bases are TGTGCCAGCAGCCACGGGACAGTGAACACTGAAGCTTTCTTT.

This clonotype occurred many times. Written as DNA, the CDR3 is TGTGCCAGCAGCCTGACTAGCGGGGCTAATGAGCAGTTCTTC. It yields the protein CASSLTSGANEQFF. This chain joins TRBV7-3 and TRBJ2-1; 11 bases map to TRBD2. V was clipped by 5 bases and J by 7 bases; unmatched bases: 4. Germline V gene data show CDR1 as SGHTA and CDR2 as FQGTGA. The CDR3 runs to 14 residues.

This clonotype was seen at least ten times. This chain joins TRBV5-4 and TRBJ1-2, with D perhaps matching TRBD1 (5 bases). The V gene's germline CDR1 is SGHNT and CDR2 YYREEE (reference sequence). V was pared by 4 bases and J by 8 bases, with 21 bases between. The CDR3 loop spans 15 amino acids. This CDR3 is CASSPSSGAPRGYTF. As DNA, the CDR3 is TGTGCCAGCAGCCCCTCCTCTGGGGCTCCTCGGGGCTACACCTTC.

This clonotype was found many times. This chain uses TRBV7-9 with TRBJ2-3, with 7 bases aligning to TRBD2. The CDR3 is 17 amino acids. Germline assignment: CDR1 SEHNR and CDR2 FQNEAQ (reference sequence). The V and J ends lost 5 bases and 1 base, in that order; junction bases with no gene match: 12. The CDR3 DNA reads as TGTGCCAGCAGCCTCCAGCGGGGTGAATTTGGCACAGATACGCAGTATTTT. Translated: CASSLQRGEFGTDTQYF.